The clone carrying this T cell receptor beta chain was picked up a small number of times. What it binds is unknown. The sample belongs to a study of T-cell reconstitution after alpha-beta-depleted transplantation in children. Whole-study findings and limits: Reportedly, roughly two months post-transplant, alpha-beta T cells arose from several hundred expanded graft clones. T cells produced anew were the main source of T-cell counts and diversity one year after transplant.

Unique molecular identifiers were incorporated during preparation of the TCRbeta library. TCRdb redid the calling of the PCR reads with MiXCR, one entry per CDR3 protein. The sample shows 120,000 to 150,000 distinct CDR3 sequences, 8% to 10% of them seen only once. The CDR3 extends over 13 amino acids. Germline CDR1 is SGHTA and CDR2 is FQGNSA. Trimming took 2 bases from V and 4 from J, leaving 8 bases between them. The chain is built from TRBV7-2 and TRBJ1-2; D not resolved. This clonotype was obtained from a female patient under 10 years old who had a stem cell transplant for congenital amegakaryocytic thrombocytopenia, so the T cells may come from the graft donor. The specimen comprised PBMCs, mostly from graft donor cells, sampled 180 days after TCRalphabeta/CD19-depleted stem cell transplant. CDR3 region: CASSLWTVYGYTF. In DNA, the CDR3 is TGTGCCAGCAGCTTATGGACGGTCTATGGCTACACCTTC.